This T cell receptor (beta chain) was observed in a study of Graves' ophthalmopathy and Graves' hyperthyroidism. Whole-study context: Untreated patients at initial diagnosis provided peripheral blood.

With 4 bases removed from V and 3 bases from J, the gap between germline ends came to 18 bases. The CDR3 loop spans 16 amino acids. CDR1 and CDR2 from the germline V gene are SGHAT and FQNNGV. This clonotype was observed at least ten times. Its target is unknown. Under 3 months in duration, the ophthalmopathy in affected donors had moderate-to-severe activity, CAS ≥3 and NOSPECS ≥4. The authors diagnosed from clinical symptoms, serum thyroxine, TRAb, thyroid ultrasound and orbital computed tomography. Study-level points and caveats: Among expanded thyroid clonotypes above 0.001 frequency, most also occurred in blood.

RNA transcripts yielded amplified TCR beta CDR3 regions. After a first-round RT-PCR with HTBI primers, a second-round multiplex PCR was run. Via MiXCR, TCRdb re-called the multiplex PCR reads, giving one row per CDR3 protein. This table holds around 170,000 distinct CDR3 sequences, about 40% found once. The sequence derives from a woman in her thirties or forties with Graves' ophthalmopathy. The specimen was peripheral blood. The gene calls are TRBV11-2 and TRBJ1-1; possible D gene TRBD1, 5 bases. CDR3 residues: CASSSWVGGRDTEAFF. In DNA, the CDR3 is TGTGCCAGCAGCTCTTGGGTTGGGGGTCGGGACACTGAAGCTTTCTTT.